A selection of T cell receptor beta chains follows, all from one sample in a study of blood T cell repertoires in COVID-19. Only in-frame clones appear in the TCRdb table, and some are missing; sequencing was by immunoSEQ multiplex PCR. The sample shows more than 200,000 clones, about nine tenths of them seen only once. Sequences were obtained from peripheral blood. The receptors here all came from a man aged 65-85 years with acute or convalescent COVID-19. CDR3s include the opening cysteine and the closing phenylalanine or tryptophan. A D gene is named only where the DNA matches it firmly. Clone sizes are given selectively: once, few, many, or a class where the clone is expanded.

18	TRBD2	TRBV28	TRBJ2-1	.	TGTGCCAGCAAAGGACTAGCGGGAGGAGTATCCACCTACAATGAGCAGTTCTTC	CASKGLAGGVSTYNEQFF
15	TRBD1	TRBV5-1	TRBJ1-1	.	TGCGCCAGCAGCCCCATTACAGGGGGGGATACTGAAGCTTTCTTT	CASSPITGGDTEAFF
13	.	TRBV12-3/TRBV12-4	TRBJ2-3	.	TGTGCCAGCAGACTGACAGGCACAGATACGCAGTATTTT	CASRLTGTDTQYF
17	TRBD1	TRBV28	TRBJ2-7	.	TGTGCCAGCAGTTCCGGGACAGGGTGGAGCAGAGCCTACGAGCAGTACTTC	CASSSGTGWSRAYEQYF
14	TRBD2	TRBV29-1	TRBJ2-3	.	TGCAGCGCACGGACTAGCGGGAGCGCAGATACGCAGTATTTT	CSARTSGSADTQYF
14	.	TRBV2	TRBJ2-5	once	TGTGCCAGCAGTCCCGACAGGAGTCCGGAGACCCAGTACTTC	CASSPDRSPETQYF
14	.	TRBV19	TRBJ2-5	.	TGTGCCAGTAGGGAGACAGATCCCCAAGAGACCCAGTACTTC	CASRETDPQETQYF
15	.	TRBV28	TRBJ1-4	.	TGTGCCAGCAGCCCCCCGGTTGATAGGGGTGAAAAACTGTTTTTT	CASSPPVDRGEKLFF
16	.	TRBV5-6	TRBJ1-2	.	TGTGCCAGCAGCTTGCTGGGTCAGGGCTATGGCGGTGGCTACACCTTC	CASSLLGQGYGGGYTF
13	.	TRBV12-3/TRBV12-4	TRBJ2-7	.	TGTGCCAGCAGCTTCTTGGGGCCCTACGAGCAGTACTTC	CASSFLGPYEQYF
12	TRBD1	TRBV6-5	TRBJ2-7	.	TGTGCCACCGAAGGACAGGCCTACGAGCAGTACTTC	CATEGQAYEQYF
14	.	TRBV28	TRBJ1-4	.	TGTGCCAGCAGTACAGGGCCACAAAGCGAAAAACTGTTTTTT	CASSTGPQSEKLFF
12	.	TRBV3-1/TRBV3-2	TRBJ2-5	.	TGTGCCAGCATTTCACACGGAGGGACCCAGTACTTC	CASISHGGTQYF
13	TRBD2	TRBV3-1/TRBV3-2	TRBJ2-3	.	TGTGCCAGCACAACTAGCGCGGCAGATACGCAGTATTTT	CASTTSAADTQYF
14	.	TRBV2	TRBJ1-5	.	TGTGCCAGCAGTGTTCGAACGAGGGATCAGCCCCAGCATTTT	CASSVRTRDQPQHF
15	TRBD1	TRBV24-1	TRBJ1-2	.	TGTGCCACCAGTGATCCCGGACAGGGGAAGCATGGCTACACCTTC	CATSDPGQGKHGYTF
15	TRBD2	TRBV4-2	TRBJ2-3	.	TGTGCCAGCAGCCAAACTAGCGGGTACACAGATACGCAGTATTTT	CASSQTSGYTDTQYF
14	TRBD1	TRBV28	TRBJ2-7	.	TGTGCCAGTAGTTTAGGACAGGGGGTTTACGAGCAGTACTTC	CASSLGQGVYEQYF
17	TRBD1	TRBV19	TRBJ1-5	once	TGTGCCAGTAGTATCGCCGGGGGACAGGGGATTTATCAGCCCCAGCATTTT	CASSIAGGQGIYQPQHF
16	TRBD1	TRBV7-3	TRBJ2-1	once	TGTGCCAGCAGCTCTAGGACAGGGGAAGGCTACAATGAGCAGTTCTTC	CASSSRTGEGYNEQFF
13	.	TRBV7-3	TRBJ2-7	.	TGTGCCAGCAGTAGAACGAACCTCTACGAGCAGTACTTC	CASSRTNLYEQYF
17	TRBD2	TRBV19	TRBJ2-1	.	TGTGCCAGTAAGGGACTAGCGGGTTCAAGCTCCTACAATGAGCAGTTCTTC	CASKGLAGSSSYNEQFF
13	.	TRBV7-9	TRBJ2-7	.	TGTGCCAGCAGCTTGACAGGCCGCTACGAGCAGTACTTC	CASSLTGRYEQYF
18	.	TRBV28	TRBJ1-1	.	TGTGCCAGCAGTCTTTCGGTGGGGGGAGTACTGAAGAACACTGAAGCTTTCTTT	CASSLSVGGVLKNTEAFF
15	TRBD1	TRBV9	TRBJ1-2	.	TGTGCCAGCAACCCGGGGGGGGACAGCTTTTATGGCTACACCTTC	CASNPGGDSFYGYTF
13	.	TRBV7-9	TRBJ1-2	.	TGTGCCAGCAGCTTAGAATCCTCGAGAGGCTACACCTTC	CASSLESSRGYTF
14	.	TRBV11-2	TRBJ2-7	.	TGTGCCAGCAGCCCCGGGACATTCGCCTACGAGCAGTACTTC	CASSPGTFAYEQYF
12	.	TRBV2	TRBJ2-1	.	TGTGCCAGCAGTGAACGGAGCAATGAGCAGTTCTTC	CASSERSNEQFF
14	TRBD1	TRBV27	TRBJ1-6	.	TGTGCCAGCAGTTTTAGACAGGGTGATTCACCCCTCCACTTT	CASSFRQGDSPLHF
14	.	TRBV12-5	TRBJ1-5	.	TGTGCTAGTGGTCAAGGGGGTGGGGATCAGCCCCAGCATTTT	CASGQGGGDQPQHF
14	.	TRBV3-1/TRBV3-2	TRBJ2-7	.	TGTGCCAGCAGCCAACCTCCGCAGACCTACGAGCAGTACTTC	CASSQPPQTYEQYF
16	TRBD2	TRBV3-1/TRBV3-2	TRBJ2-6	.	TGTGCCAGCAGCCAAGGCGGGGGGGCTGGGGCCAACGTCCTGACTTTC	CASSQGGGAGANVLTF
11	.	TRBV7-9	TRBJ2-3	.	TGTGCCAGCAGCCGGGCAGATACGCAGTATTTT	CASSRADTQYF
12	.	TRBV5-1	TRBJ2-1	.	TGCGCCAGCAGCTTGACAGGGAGAAAGCAGTTCTTC	CASSLTGRKQFF
13	.	TRBV3-1/TRBV3-2	TRBJ2-2	.	TGTGCCAGCAGCCTCACTAACACCGGGGAGCTGTTTTTT	CASSLTNTGELFF
15	.	TRBV5-8	TRBJ1-1	.	TGTGCCAGCAGCTTGGGGTGGGGAGTGAACACTGAAGCTTTCTTT	CASSLGWGVNTEAFF
12	.	TRBV19	TRBJ1-2	.	TGTGCCAGTAGCATTTCCCATTATGGCTACACCTTC	CASSISHYGYTF
15	TRBD1	TRBV5-1	TRBJ2-2	.	TGCGCCAGCAGCGAACTGACAGGGGGCACCGGGGAGCTGTTTTTT	CASSELTGGTGELFF
16	.	TRBV18	TRBJ1-1	.	TGTGCCAGCTCACCAGGGGAAGGGGCCATGAACACTGAAGCTTTCTTT	CASSPGEGAMNTEAFF
15	.	TRBV5-4	TRBJ2-3	.	TGTGCCAGCAGCTCGGGTCCCTCTAGCACAGATACGCAGTATTTT	CASSSGPSSTDTQYF
15	TRBD1	TRBV27	TRBJ1-6	.	TGTGCCAGCAGCCATAGGGGGACAGGGTCCTCACCCCTCCACTTT	CASSHRGTGSSPLHF
18	TRBD2	TRBV7-2	TRBJ2-2	.	TGTGCCAGCAGCTTAGTGATGTTAAGCGGGAGGGCAGGCGGGGAGCTGTTTTTT	CASSLVMLSGRAGGELFF
17	TRBD2	TRBV5-1	TRBJ2-1	.	TGCGCCAGCAGCTTAAGTTCGGGACTACTCTCCTACAATGAGCAGTTCTTC	CASSLSSGLLSYNEQFF
13	TRBD1	TRBV5-4	TRBJ1-2	.	TGTGCCAGCAGCTTGGCAGGACAGGGCGGCTACACCTTC	CASSLAGQGGYTF
19	TRBD2	TRBV12-5	TRBJ2-7	.	TGTGCTAGTGGTCTCCGGAGCGGGAGTGGTCGGGCTGTTCGCGCGAAGCAGTACTTC	CASGLRSGSGRAVRAKQYF
13	.	TRBV2	TRBJ2-1	.	TGTGCCAGCAGGAGGAACACCGACAATGAGCAGTTCTTC	CASRRNTDNEQFF
16	TRBD1	TRBV5-1	TRBJ1-6	.	TGCGCCAGCAGCTTGGGACAGGGGGCGAAAAATTCACCCCTCCACTTT	CASSLGQGAKNSPLHF
16	TRBD1	TRBV7-3	TRBJ2-5	.	TGTGCCAGCAGCGAGCGTGGACAGGGGCTTGGAGAGACCCAGTACTTC	CASSERGQGLGETQYF
15	TRBD2	TRBV5-1	TRBJ2-2	.	TGCGCCAGCACCACGAGCGGGAGAGGGACCGGGGAGCTGTTTTTT	CASTTSGRGTGELFF
13	.	TRBV11-2	TRBJ1-5	.	TGTGCCAGCAGCTTAGGGCTGAATCAGCCCCAGCATTTT	CASSLGLNQPQHF
17	TRBD2	TRBV7-3	TRBJ2-1	.	TGTGCCAGCAGCTTAACGAGCAGGACTAGCGGGAGAAATGAGCAGTTCTTC	CASSLTSRTSGRNEQFF
13	.	TRBV6-5	TRBJ1-1	.	TGTGCCAGCAGTTTTCTCCGGGGCACTGAAGCTTTCTTT	CASSFLRGTEAFF
17	.	TRBV6-1	TRBJ2-6	.	TGTGCCAGCAGTGAGGCGTCGGGTCGATCTGGGGCCAACGTCCTGACTTTC	CASSEASGRSGANVLTF
16	TRBD1	TRBV5-1	TRBJ1-1	.	TGCGCCAGCAGCTGGGGGACAGCTAACATGAACACTGAAGCTTTCTTT	CASSWGTANMNTEAFF
12	.	TRBV5-1	TRBJ2-1	.	TGCGCCAGCAGCTTTAGCTTCAGTGAGCAGTTCTTC	CASSFSFSEQFF
13	.	TRBV14	TRBJ1-1	few	TGTGCCAGCAGCCAAGAAGAGGTGACTGAAGCTTTCTTT	CASSQEEVTEAFF
18	TRBD2	TRBV6-2/TRBV6-3	TRBJ2-1	.	TGTGCCAGCAGTGTACAGGGACTAGCGCATAGCTCCTACAATGAGCAGTTCTTC	CASSVQGLAHSSYNEQFF
13	.	TRBV15	TRBJ1-1	.	TGTGCCACCAGCAGAGGACTAATCACTGAAGCTTTCTTT	CATSRGLITEAFF
16	.	TRBV7-9	TRBJ2-1	.	TGTGCCAGCAGCTTAACGTCAGGGGCTTTCTCGAGCGGGCAGTTCTTC	CASSLTSGAFSSGQFF